This T cell receptor beta chain was sequenced in a study of shared T cell receptors in the human thymus. Clones were sequenced by immunoSEQ multiplex PCR, and TCRdb holds only the in-frame ones, with some missing. This sample has more than 550,000 clones, with over 75% found just once. These records were also assigned to another study, of human thymus T cells. As that study records: Infants served as donors; they were healthy and Finnish and were having corrective surgery for congenital heart defects. Thymic material originated from resections removed in the course of corrective heart surgery. V and J genes seemed to be used with bias in thymic and blood repertoires. Thymic repertoires of unrelated individuals were reported in related research to overlap highly.

This receptor was identified in a girl less than two years old with a congenital heart defect. Sequencing was performed on thymocytes.

CDR3: CASSQGAEDIYNEQFF. CDR3 bases: TGCGCCAGCAGCCAAGGAGCGGAAGATATTTACAATGAGCAGTTCTTC. V gene TRBV4-3 combines with J gene TRBJ2-1, with D perhaps TRBD2 (5 bases). The CDR3 contains 16 residues. Trimming shortened V by 1 base and J by 4 bases, and 14 bases separated the two germline ends. In germline, CDR1 is LGHNA, CDR2 YSLEER.